A single sample gave rise to the 14 T cell receptor beta chains below, sequenced in a study of blood T cell repertoires in COVID-19. Clones were sequenced by immunoSEQ multiplex PCR, and TCRdb holds only the in-frame ones, with some missing. Of roughly 230,000 clones in the sample, roughly 84% were seen once. Sequencing was performed on PBMCs or T cells enriched from blood (not recorded which). The receptors stem from a woman in her forties or fifties who had been exposed to COVID-19.

The V and J genes are TRBV5-1 and TRBJ1-2; tentative D call: TRBD1 (5 bases). The CDR3 has 14 residues. Looked up from germline, CDR1 is SGHRS and CDR2 is YFSETQ. V was clipped by 0 bases and J by 4 bases, with 10 bases between them. This CDR3 reads CASSLVGGSYGYTF. The CDR3 DNA follows: TGCGCCAGCAGCTTGGTGGGGGGTAGCTATGGCTACACCTTC.

The chain carries TRBV6-5 and TRBJ1-4, with D possibly being TRBD1 (6 bases). Germline CDR1 MNHEY, CDR2 SVGAGI. The V gene lost 4 bases and the J gene lost 5 bases, with 17 bases spanning the gap. The CDR3 runs to 16 residues. DNA of the CDR3: TGTGCCAGCAGTTTACGACCGGGGGGGCGGAATGAAAAACTGTTTTTT. Residues: CASSLRPGGRNEKLFF.

The chain combines TRBV9 with TRBJ1-2; D ambiguous. V shed 2 bases and J shed 0 bases, with 14 bases lying between them. CDR1 and CDR2 (germline): SGDLS, YYNGEE. This CDR3 has 16 amino acids. CDR3 region: CASSVDPWASNYGYTF. CDR3 bases: TGTGCCAGCAGCGTTGATCCTTGGGCATCTAACTATGGCTACACCTTC.

The rearrangement joins TRBV11-2 to TRBJ1-3; TRBD1 aligns across 7 bases. The CDR3 consists of 17 residues. V lost 0 bases and J lost 7; bases outside the gene matches: 12. Germline values: CDR1 SGHAT, CDR2 FQNNGV. The CDR3 sequence is CASSLEGTVRDGNTIYF. The CDR3 DNA is TGTGCCAGCAGCTTAGAAGGGACAGTCCGAGATGGGAACACCATATATTTT.

The chain uses TRBV28 and TRBJ2-3; D is perhaps TRBD2 (6 bases). The V end was cut by 7 bases, the J end by 3 bases, with 14 bases between. This CDR3 is built from 14 residues. Per the germline V gene, CDR1 is MDHEN and CDR2 is SYDVKM. The CDR3 spells CASMRGGGTDTQYF. Here the CDR3 DNA reads TGTGCCAGCATGCGGGGAGGAGGGACAGATACGCAGTATTTT.

V is TRBV7-9 and J is TRBJ2-2; tentative D call: TRBD2 (6 bases). With 5 bases removed from V and 1 base from J, the gap between germline ends came to 11 bases. The length of the CDR3 is 15 residues. Germline values: CDR1 SEHNR, CDR2 FQNEAQ (reference sequence). The chain's CDR3 is CASSPGTLNTGELFF. DNA of the CDR3: TGTGCCAGCAGCCCGGGGACTTTGAACACCGGGGAGCTGTTTTTT.

In this sample, this clone turned up a few times. CDR3 in DNA: TGTGCCAGCAGCTGGGGGGGAACAACTGAAGCTTTCTTT. Translation: CASSWGGTTEAFF. The V gene is TRBV3-1 (or the pseudogene TRBV3-2), the J gene TRBJ1-1, with a possible D match to TRBD1 (5 bases). The CDR3 has 13 residues. The germline gives CDR1 LGHDT, CDR2 YNNKEL (reference sequence). V was cut by 5 bases and J by 5 bases, with 12 bases left in between.

This chain uses TRBV24-1 with TRBJ1-1, with D unresolved. Germline V gives CDR1 KGHDR, CDR2 SFDVKD. The CDR3 loop spans 14 amino acids. V gave up 9 bases and J gave up 1 base, with 14 bases separating them. The CDR3 nucleotides read TGTGCCACCCGGGCGGGCAGTCAGAACACTGAAGCTTTCTTT. It specifies CATRAGSQNTEAFF.

The V and J genes are TRBV5-5 and TRBJ1-5; a weak D match, TRBD1 (6 bases). Trimming stripped 1 base from V and 6 bases from J, with 14 bases between. This CDR3 region has 15 residues. CDR1 is SGHKS and CDR2 is YYEKEE in the germline V gene (reference sequence). CDR3 loop: CASSLIGQGTQPQHF. Here the CDR3 DNA reads TGTGCCAGCAGCTTGATCGGGCAGGGGACTCAGCCCCAGCATTTT.

This chain links TRBV27 with TRBJ1-1, with TRBD1 as a possible D gene (5 bases). Trimming cost V 3 bases and J 6 bases, with 14 bases left between them. Germline lookup yields CDR1 MNHEY and CDR2 SMNVEV (reference sequence). The CDR3 length is 14 residues. The CDR3 bases are TGTGCCAGCAGTTTTCGACAGTCCAGGCCTGAAGCTTTCTTT. This encodes CASSFRQSRPEAFF.

A single count supports this clone. The chain is built from TRBV6-2 or TRBV6-3 and TRBJ1-3; 8 nucleotides match TRBD1. There are 15 residues in the CDR3. Germline trimming cut 6 bases from V and 1 base from J; bases unmatched to any gene: 5. Per germline, CDR1 MNHEY and CDR2 SVGEGT. The CDR3: CASSIDRGSGNTIYF. CDR3 bases: TGTGCCAGCAGCATCGACAGGGGATCTGGAAACACCATATATTTT.

The gene calls are TRBV19 and TRBJ1-2; 7 nucleotides align to TRBD1. CDR1 LNHDA and CDR2 SQIVND come from the germline V gene (reference sequence). V was clipped by 7 bases and J by 0 bases; unmatched bases: 8. The CDR3 length is 15 residues. The CDR3 DNA sequence: TGTGCCAGTAATTCACAGGGGAGCTCTAACTATGGCTACACCTTC. Its protein product is CASNSQGSSNYGYTF.

The rearrangement joins TRBV5-1 to TRBJ1-6; D possibly corresponds to TRBD1 (6 bases). Germline loops: CDR1 SGHRS, CDR2 YFSETQ. The V and J ends lost 1 base and 12 bases respectively, with 17 bases between them. The CDR3 has 15 amino acids. The chain's CDR3 is CASSLIAGAEVPLHF. The CDR3 nucleotides read TGCGCCAGCAGCTTGATCGCAGGGGCTGAAGTACCCCTCCACTTT.

The chain uses TRBV3-1 (or the pseudogene TRBV3-2) and TRBJ1-3, with D unclear. V dropped 4 bases and J dropped 8 bases, with 15 bases sitting between them. The CDR3 extends over 14 amino acids. The germline gives CDR1 LGHDT, CDR2 YNNKEL (reference sequence). CDR3 bases: TGTGCCAGCAGCCTTGCGGGCCCCGAGGACACCATATATTTT. Its translation: CASSLAGPEDTIYF.